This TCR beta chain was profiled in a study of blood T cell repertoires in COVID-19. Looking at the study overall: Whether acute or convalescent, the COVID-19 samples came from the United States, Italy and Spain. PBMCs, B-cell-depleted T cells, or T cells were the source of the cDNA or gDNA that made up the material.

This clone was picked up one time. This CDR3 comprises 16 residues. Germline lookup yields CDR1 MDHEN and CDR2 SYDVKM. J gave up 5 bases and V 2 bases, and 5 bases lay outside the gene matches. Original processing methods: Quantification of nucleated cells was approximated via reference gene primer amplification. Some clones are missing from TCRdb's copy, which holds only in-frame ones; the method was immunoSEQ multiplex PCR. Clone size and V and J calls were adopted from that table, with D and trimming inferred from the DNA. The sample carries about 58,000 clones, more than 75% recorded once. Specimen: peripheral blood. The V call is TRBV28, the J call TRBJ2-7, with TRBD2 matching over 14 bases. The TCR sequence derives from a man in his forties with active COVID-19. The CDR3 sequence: CASSLEGLAGVDEQYF. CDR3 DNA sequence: TGTGCCAGCAGTTTAGAGGGACTAGCGGGAGTCGACGAGCAGTACTTC.